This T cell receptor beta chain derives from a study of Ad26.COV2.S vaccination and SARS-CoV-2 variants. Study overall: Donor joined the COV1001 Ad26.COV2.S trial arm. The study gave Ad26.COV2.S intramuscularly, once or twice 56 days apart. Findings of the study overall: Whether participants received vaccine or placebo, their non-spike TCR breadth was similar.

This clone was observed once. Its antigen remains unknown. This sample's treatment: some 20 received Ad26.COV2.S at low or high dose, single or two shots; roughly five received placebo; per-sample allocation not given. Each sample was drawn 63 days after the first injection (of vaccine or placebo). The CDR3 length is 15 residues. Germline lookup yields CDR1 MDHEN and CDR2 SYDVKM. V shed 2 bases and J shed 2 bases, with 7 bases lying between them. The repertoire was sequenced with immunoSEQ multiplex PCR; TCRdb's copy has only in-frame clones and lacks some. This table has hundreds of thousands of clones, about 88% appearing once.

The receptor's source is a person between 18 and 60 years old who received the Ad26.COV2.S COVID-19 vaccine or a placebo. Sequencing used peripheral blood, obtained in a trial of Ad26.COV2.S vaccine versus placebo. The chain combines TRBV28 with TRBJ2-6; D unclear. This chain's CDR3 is CASSLLSTGANVLTF. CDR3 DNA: TGTGCCAGCAGTTTACTCAGTACTGGGGCCAACGTCCTGACTTTC.